This T cell receptor (beta chain) came from a study of regulatory T cells in long-lasting Graves disease. General study points: TRBV28, TRBJ1-2 and TRBJ2-5 were segments that persistent disease favored. Study of thyroid tissue was not done, with only peripheral blood studied.

Regarding time point: newly diagnosed GD, antithyroid drugs for less than 3 months. The authors made the TCR library using RNA they extracted from PBMCs. This CDR3 is 14 amino acids long. The germline V gene has CDR1 SNHLY and CDR2 FYNNEI. Trimming stripped 3 bases from V and 2 bases from J, with 9 bases between. According to the study, TCR beta libraries were built with iRepertoire HTBI primers and CDR3-region Arm-PCR. TCRdb re-called the multiplex PCR reads through MiXCR, storing one row per CDR3 protein. The table records 200,000 to 300,000 distinct CDR3 sequences, 20% to 25% of them present only once. In the case of this clonotype: Antigen: not known.

The chain employs TRBV2 and TRBJ2-3, with no clear D. This TCR derives from a female donor with Graves disease. Sequenced here: peripheral blood mononuclear cells (PBMCs), sampled at new diagnosis, from a patient treated with antithyroid drugs. DNA for the CDR3: TGTGCCAGCAGTGAGTCAGGTCTCACAGATACGCAGTATTTT. Its translation: CASSESGLTDTQYF. Filled out from reference TRBV2 and TRBJ2-3, the complete variable domain reads EPEVTQTPSHQVTQMGQEVILRCVPISNHLYFYWYRQILGQKVEFLVSFYNNEISEKSEIFDDQFSVERPDGSNFTLKIRSTKLEDSAMYFCASSESGLTDTQYFGPGTRLTVL.